Reported below is one TCR beta chain. Its antigen is undetermined. Clones were sequenced by immunoSEQ multiplex PCR, and TCRdb holds only the in-frame ones, with some missing. The sample gives about 34,000 clones, 80% to 95% of which show up once; around 4.2% is in the top ten. This CDR3 spans 16 amino acids. The germline gives CDR1 SGHVS, CDR2 FQNEAQ. This specimen comes from a study of OX40 agonist ivuxolimab in advanced cancers. Points from the study as a whole: Low clonal expansion, among the lowest seen, marked partial responders at 0.1-3.0 mg/kg.

The rearrangement joins TRBV7-8 to TRBJ1-5, with 8 bases that match TRBD1. Source: CD4+ or CD8+ T cells sorted from blood, taken in a trial of the OX40 agonist ivuxolimab. This sequence was found in an adult with an advanced solid tumor such as melanoma, head and neck, liver or kidney cancer. The chain's CDR3 is CASGTGAKYSNQPQHF. The DNA for the CDR3 is TGTGCTTCTGGGACAGGAGCTAAGTATAGCAATCAGCCCCAGCATTTT.